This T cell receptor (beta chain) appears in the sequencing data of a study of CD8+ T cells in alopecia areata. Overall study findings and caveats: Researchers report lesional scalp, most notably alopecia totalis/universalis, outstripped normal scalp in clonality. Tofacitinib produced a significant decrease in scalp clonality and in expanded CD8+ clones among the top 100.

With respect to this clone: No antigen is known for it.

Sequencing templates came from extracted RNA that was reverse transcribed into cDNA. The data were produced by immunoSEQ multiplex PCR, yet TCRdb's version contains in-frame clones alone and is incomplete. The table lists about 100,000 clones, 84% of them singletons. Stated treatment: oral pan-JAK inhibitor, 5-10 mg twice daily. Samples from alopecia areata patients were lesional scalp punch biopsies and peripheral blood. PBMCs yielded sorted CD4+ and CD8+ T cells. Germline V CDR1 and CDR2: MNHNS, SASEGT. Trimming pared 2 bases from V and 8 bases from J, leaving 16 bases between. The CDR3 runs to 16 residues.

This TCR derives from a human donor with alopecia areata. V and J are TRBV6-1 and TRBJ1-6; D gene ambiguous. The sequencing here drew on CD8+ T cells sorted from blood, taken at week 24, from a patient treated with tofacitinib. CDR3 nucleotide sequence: TGTGCCAGCAGTGAAACTGCCGGGAATGGGGATTCACCCCTCCACTTT. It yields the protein CASSETAGNGDSPLHF.